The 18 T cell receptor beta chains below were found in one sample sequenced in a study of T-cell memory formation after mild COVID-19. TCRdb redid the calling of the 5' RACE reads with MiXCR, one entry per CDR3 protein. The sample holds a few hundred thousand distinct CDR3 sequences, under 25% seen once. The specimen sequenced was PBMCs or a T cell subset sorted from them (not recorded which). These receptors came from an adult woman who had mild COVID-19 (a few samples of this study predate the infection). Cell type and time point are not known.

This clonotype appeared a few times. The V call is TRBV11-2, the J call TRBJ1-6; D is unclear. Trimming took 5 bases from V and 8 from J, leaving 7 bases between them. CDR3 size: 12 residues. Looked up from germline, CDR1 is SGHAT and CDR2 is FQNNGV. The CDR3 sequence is CASSPLDSPLHF. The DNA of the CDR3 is TGTGCCAGCAGCCCTCTCGATTCACCCCTCCACTTT.

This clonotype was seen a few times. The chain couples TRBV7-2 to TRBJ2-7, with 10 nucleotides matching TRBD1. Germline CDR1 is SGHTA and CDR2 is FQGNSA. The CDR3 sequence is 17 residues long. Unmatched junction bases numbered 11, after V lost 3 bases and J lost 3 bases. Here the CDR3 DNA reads TGTGCCAGCAGCTTTAGACCGGGACAGGGGCTCTTCTACGAGCAGTACTTC. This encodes CASSFRPGQGLFYEQYF.

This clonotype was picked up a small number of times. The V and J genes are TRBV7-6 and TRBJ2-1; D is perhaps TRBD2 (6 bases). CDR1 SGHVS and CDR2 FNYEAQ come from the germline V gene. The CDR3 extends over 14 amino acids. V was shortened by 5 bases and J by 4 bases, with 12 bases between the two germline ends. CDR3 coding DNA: TGTGCCAGCAGCCTAACGGAGGGATACAATGAGCAGTTCTTC. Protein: CASSLTEGYNEQFF.

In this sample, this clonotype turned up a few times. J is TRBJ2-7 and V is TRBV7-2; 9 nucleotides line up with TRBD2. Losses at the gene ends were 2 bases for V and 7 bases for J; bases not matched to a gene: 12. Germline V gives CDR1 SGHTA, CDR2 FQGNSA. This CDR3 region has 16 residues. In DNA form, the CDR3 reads TGTGCCAGCAGCTTATCCGCCGGGACTAGCATTTCGGAGCAGTACTTC. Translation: CASSLSAGTSISEQYF.

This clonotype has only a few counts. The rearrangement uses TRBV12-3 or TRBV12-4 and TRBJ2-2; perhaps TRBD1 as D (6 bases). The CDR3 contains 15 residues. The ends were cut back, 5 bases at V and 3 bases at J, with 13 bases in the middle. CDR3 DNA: TGTGCCAGCAGTCCCCGACAGGTACACACCGGGGAGCTGTTTTTT. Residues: CASSPRQVHTGELFF.

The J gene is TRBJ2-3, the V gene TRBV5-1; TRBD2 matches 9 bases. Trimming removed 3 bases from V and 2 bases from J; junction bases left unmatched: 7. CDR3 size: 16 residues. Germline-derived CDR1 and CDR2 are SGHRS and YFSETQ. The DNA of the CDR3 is TGCGCCAGCAGCTCGGGGGCGGGAGGGATCACAGATACGCAGTATTTT. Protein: CASSSGAGGITDTQYF.

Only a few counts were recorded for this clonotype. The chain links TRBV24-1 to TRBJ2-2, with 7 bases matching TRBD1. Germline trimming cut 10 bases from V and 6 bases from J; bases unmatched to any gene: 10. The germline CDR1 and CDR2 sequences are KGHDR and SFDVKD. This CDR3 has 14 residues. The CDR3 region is CATRGLTGPGELFF. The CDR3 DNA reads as TGTGCCACAAGGGGTCTGACAGGGCCCGGGGAGCTGTTTTTT.

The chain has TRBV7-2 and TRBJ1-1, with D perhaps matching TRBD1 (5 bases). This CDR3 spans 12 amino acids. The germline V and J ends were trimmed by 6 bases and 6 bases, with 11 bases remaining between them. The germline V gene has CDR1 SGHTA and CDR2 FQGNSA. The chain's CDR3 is CASSYRIPEAFF. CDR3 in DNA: TGTGCCAGCAGTTACAGGATTCCTGAAGCTTTCTTT. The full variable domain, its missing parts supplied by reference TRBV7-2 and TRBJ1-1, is GAGVSQSPSNKVTEKGKDVELRCDPISGHTALYWYRQSLGQGLEFLIYFQGNSAPDKSGLPSDRFSAERTGGSVSTLTIQRTQQEDSAVYLCASSYRIPEAFFGQGTRLTVV.

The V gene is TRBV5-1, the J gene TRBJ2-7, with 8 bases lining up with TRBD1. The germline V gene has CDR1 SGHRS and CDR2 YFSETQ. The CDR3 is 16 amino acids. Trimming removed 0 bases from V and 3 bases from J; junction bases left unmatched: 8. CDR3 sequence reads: CASSLERTGSGYEQYF. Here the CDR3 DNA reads TGCGCCAGCAGCTTGGAGCGGACAGGGAGTGGCTACGAGCAGTACTTC.

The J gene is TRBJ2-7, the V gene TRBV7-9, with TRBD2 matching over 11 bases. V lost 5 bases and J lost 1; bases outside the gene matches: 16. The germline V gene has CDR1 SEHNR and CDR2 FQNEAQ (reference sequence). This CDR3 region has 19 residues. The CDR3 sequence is CASSNPLLTSGDLSYEQYF. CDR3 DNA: TGTGCCAGCAGCAACCCTCTTTTGACTAGCGGGGACCTGTCCTACGAGCAGTACTTC.

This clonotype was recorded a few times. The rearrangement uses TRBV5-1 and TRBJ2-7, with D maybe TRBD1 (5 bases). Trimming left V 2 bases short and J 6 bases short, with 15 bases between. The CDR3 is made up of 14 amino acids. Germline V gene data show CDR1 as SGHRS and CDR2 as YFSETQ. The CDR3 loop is CASSLGRARSEQYF. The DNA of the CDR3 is TGCGCCAGCAGCTTAGGCAGGGCGCGAAGCGAGCAGTACTTC.

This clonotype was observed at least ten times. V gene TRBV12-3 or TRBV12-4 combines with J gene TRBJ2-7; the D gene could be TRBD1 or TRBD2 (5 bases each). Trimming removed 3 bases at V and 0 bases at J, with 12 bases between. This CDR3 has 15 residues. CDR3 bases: TGTGCCAGCAGTTTTAAGGGACGGAACTCCTACGAGCAGTACTTC. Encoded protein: CASSFKGRNSYEQYF.

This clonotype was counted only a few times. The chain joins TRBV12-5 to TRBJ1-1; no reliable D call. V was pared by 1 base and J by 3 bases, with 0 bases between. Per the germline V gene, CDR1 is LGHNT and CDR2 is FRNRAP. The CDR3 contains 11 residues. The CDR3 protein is CASGLDTEAFF. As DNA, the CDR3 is TGTGCTAGTGGTTTGGACACTGAAGCTTTCTTT.

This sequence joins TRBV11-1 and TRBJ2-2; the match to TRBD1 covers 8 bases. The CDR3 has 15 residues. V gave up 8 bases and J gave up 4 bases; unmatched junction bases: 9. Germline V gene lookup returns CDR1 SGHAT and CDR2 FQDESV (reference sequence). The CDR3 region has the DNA TGTGCCAGCCCGTCAGGGGGCGAGGGCACCGGGGAGCTGTTTTTT. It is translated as CASPSGGEGTGELFF.

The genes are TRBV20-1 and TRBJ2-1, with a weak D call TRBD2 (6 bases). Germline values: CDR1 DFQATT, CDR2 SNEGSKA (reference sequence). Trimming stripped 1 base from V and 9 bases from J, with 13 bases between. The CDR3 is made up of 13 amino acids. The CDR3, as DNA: TGCAGTGCTAGAGGGGCCAGCGGGCCTGAGCAGTTCTTC. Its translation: CSARGASGPEQFF.

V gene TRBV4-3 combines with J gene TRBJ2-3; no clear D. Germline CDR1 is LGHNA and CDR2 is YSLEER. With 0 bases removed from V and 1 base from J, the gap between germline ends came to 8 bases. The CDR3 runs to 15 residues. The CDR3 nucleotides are TGCGCCAGCAGCCAAGAGAAGGAAGGCACAGATACGCAGTATTTT. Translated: CASSQEKEGTDTQYF.

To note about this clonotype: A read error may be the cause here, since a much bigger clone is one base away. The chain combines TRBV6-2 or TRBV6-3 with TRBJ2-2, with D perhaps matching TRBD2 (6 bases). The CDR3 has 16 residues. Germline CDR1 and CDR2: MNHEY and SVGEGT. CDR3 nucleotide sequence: TGTGCCAGCAGTTACTCCAAAGCCCCGGCCGGCGGGGAGCTGTATTTT. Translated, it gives CASSYSKAPAGGELYF.

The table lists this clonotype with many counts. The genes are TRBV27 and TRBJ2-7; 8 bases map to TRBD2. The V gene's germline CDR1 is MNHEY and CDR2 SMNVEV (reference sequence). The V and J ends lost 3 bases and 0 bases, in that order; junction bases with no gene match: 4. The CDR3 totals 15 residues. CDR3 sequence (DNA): TGTGCCAGCAGTTTGTTAGCGGGGCCCTCCTACGAGCAGTACTTC. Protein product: CASSLLAGPSYEQYF.